The 3 T cell receptor beta chains listed next were all sequenced from one sample in a study of cytomegalovirus exposure and HLA in healthy donors. PCR primers comprised 60 Vbeta and 13 Jbeta primers. Libraries were prepared by immunoSEQ multiplex PCR; TCRdb keeps only in-frame clonotypes and omits some of them. Among about 140,000 clones listed, roughly four fifths were seen once. Sequencing input: PBMCs. These receptor sequences come from a man aged 30 to 39 in good health and CMV-seropositive.

The chain recombines TRBV21-1 with TRBJ2-3; no check of the table's D call, TRBD2, against the DNA was made. TRBV21-1 is termed a pseudogene. The length of the CDR3 is 16 residues. CDR3 sequence reads: CASSSPAERGGPTQYF. CDR3 in DNA: TGTGCCAGCAGCTCACCCGCGGAGCGGGGGGGCCCTACGCAGTATTTT.

This sequence joins TRBV27 and TRBJ2-7; 7 positions agree with TRBD2. The CDR3 is made up of 16 amino acids. Germline CDR1 and CDR2: MNHEY and SMNVEV (reference sequence). V dropped 5 bases and J dropped 1; count of bases not matched to a gene: 11. CDR3 DNA sequence: TGTGCCAGCAGTCGAGGGAGGGCCCCCGGATCCTACGAGCAGTACTTC. Amino acids: CASSRGRAPGSYEQYF.

The chain has TRBV10-1 and TRBJ2-2, with 10 bases that match TRBD2. Germline lookup yields CDR1 WNHNN and CDR2 SYGVQD (reference sequence). With V trimmed by 7 bases and J by 5 bases, 4 bases remained unmatched. The CDR3 covers 14 residues. CDR3 bases: TGCGCCAGCACCCCAGCGGGGGGGACCGGGGAGCTGTTTTTT. Residues: CASTPAGGTGELFF.